A single sample is the source of the 4 T cell receptor beta chains below, sequenced in a study of PD-1 blockade in classical Hodgkin lymphoma. Only in-frame clones appear in the TCRdb table, and some are missing; sequencing was by immunoSEQ multiplex PCR. Of 25,000 to 35,000 clones in the sample, 71% were seen once. The patients all showed relapse after autologous stem cell transplantation, while their brentuximab vedotin exposure varied. The sample in question was peripheral blood mononuclear cells (PBMCs), obtained before the second cycle of nivolumab. These TCRs come from a human donor with classical Hodgkin lymphoma.

The chain uses TRBV29-1 and TRBJ2-7, with a possible D match to TRBD1 (6 bases). Between the trimmed V and J ends, which lost 5 bases and 4 bases, there was a span of 15 bases. The CDR3 is 13 residues long. In germline, CDR1 is SQVTM, CDR2 ANQGSEA. The CDR3, as DNA: TGCAGCGTTAGAGACAGGCTACCTTACGAGCAGTACTTC. Translating gives CSVRDRLPYEQYF.

The chain couples TRBV5-5 to TRBJ2-7; D is unresolved. CDR1 is SGHKS and CDR2 is YYEKEE in the germline V gene (reference sequence). Trimming removed 0 bases from V and 5 bases from J, with 12 bases in between. This CDR3 is built from 14 residues. The CDR3 protein is CASSLDPGSDEQYF. The CDR3 DNA reads TGTGCCAGCAGCTTGGATCCGGGTTCCGACGAGCAGTACTTC.

This chain links TRBV6-5 with TRBJ2-1; TRBD1 aligns across 10 bases. The CDR3 has 14 amino acids. J lost 8 bases, V lost 0 bases, and 1 base had no gene match. The germline V gene has CDR1 MNHEY and CDR2 SVGAGI. In DNA form, the CDR3 reads TGTGCCAGCAGTTACTCGACAGGGGGCGATGAGCAGTTCTTC. This codes for CASSYSTGGDEQFF.

The count of this clone is one. The chain combines TRBV18 with TRBJ1-5, with D possibly being TRBD1 (5 bases). This CDR3 contains 14 residues. CDR1 and CDR2 from the germline V gene are KGHSH and LQKENI. Trimming removed 6 bases from V and 2 bases from J, with 11 bases in between. The CDR3 sequence: CASSTQGGNQPQHF. The CDR3 bases are TGTGCCAGCTCGACTCAGGGTGGCAATCAGCCCCAGCATTTT.